These 29 T cell receptor beta chains were sequenced from one sample in a study of ipilimumab plus nivolumab after autologous stem cell transplantation. The data were produced by immunoSEQ multiplex PCR, yet TCRdb's version contains in-frame clones alone and is incomplete. The sample holds about 9,800 clones, approximately 74% seen once. The starting material was PBMCs, obtained in a trial of ipilimumab plus nivolumab as post-transplant consolidation. Source of these receptors: a female donor with multiple myeloma.

This clone was picked up one time. CDR3 DNA sequence: TGTGCCAGCAGCGTAGGTTCAACCGGGGAGCTGTTTTTT. It translates to CASSVGSTGELFF. The genes are TRBV9 and TRBJ2-2; D ambiguous. The V and J ends lost 0 bases and 5 bases respectively, with 5 bases between them. The CDR3 sequence is 13 residues long. Germline V gene data show CDR1 as SGDLS and CDR2 as YYNGEE. The full variable domain, completed using reference TRBV9 and TRBJ2-2, is DSGVTQTPKHLITATGQRVTLRCSPRSGDLSVYWYQQSLDQGLQFLIQYYNGEERAKGNILERFSAQQFPDLHSELNLSSLELGDSALYFCASSVGSTGELFFGEGSRLTVL.

The chain is built from TRBV30 and TRBJ2-1; 13 bases agree with TRBD2. The CDR3 totals 16 residues. Germline-derived CDR1 and CDR2 are GTSNPN and SVGIG (reference sequence). Trimming at V came to 2 bases and at J to 5 bases, leaving 6 bases not matched to a gene. This chain's CDR3 is CAWSPSGLAGDNEQFF. DNA of the CDR3: TGTGCCTGGAGTCCTAGCGGACTAGCGGGAGACAATGAGCAGTTCTTC.

This clone occurred once. The chain has TRBV6-6 and TRBJ1-2, with TRBD1 as a possible D gene (6 bases). The CDR3 contains 11 residues. Trimming shortened V by 7 bases and J by 13 bases, and 16 bases separated the two germline ends. CDR1 is MNHNY, CDR2 SVGAGI, per germline (reference sequence). CDR3 residues: CASIYGGAATF. As DNA, the CDR3 is TGTGCCAGCATCTATGGGGGGGCGGCCACCTTC.

This clone was seen a few times. This sequence joins TRBV29-1 and TRBJ2-7; 11 bases agree with TRBD1. V gave up 7 bases and J gave up 6 bases; unmatched junction bases: 14. The CDR3 spans 15 residues. Germline values: CDR1 SQVTM, CDR2 ANQGSEA. This chain's CDR3 is CSAKSSGQGVGEQYF. CDR3 bases: TGCAGCGCAAAGAGTTCGGGACAGGGGGTGGGCGAGCAGTACTTC.

The chain recombines TRBV6-5 with TRBJ2-7; the match to TRBD1 covers 10 bases. The germline CDR1 and CDR2 sequences are MNHEY and SVGAGI. The trim removed 5 bases at V and 5 bases at J, leaving 6 bases unmatched. The CDR3 contains 14 residues. This CDR3 is CASSGGQGINEQYF. DNA for the CDR3: TGTGCCAGCAGTGGGGGACAGGGGATCAACGAGCAGTACTTC.

The genes are TRBV21-1 and TRBJ1-5. TRBV21-1 is a pseudogene segment. The CDR3 runs 15 residues. CDR3 sequence reads: CASSIGHWHHQPQHF. The DNA for the CDR3 is TGTGCCAGCAGTATAGGCCATTGGCATCATCAGCCCCAGCATTTT.

J is TRBJ2-1 and V is TRBV5-4; D tentatively reads TRBD1 or TRBD2 (5 bases each). V lost 3 bases to trimming and J lost 0 bases, with 10 bases between them. Germline loops: CDR1 SGHNT, CDR2 YYREEE (reference sequence). This CDR3 has 15 amino acids. DNA of the CDR3: TGTGCCAGCAGCTGGGGACCGAGCTCCTACAATGAGCAGTTCTTC. It specifies CASSWGPSSYNEQFF. Complete variable domain (other parts from reference TRBV5-4 and TRBJ2-1): ETGVTQSPTHLIKTRGQQVTLRCSSQSGHNTVSWYQQALGQGPQFIFQYYREEENGRGNFPPRFSGLQFPNYSSELNVNALELDDSALYLCASSWGPSSYNEQFFGPGTRLTVL.

A word on this clone: Other DNA variants within this sample encode the same CDR3. This sequence joins TRBV11-3 and TRBJ1-1; TRBD1 might be the D (5 bases). Trimming took 10 bases from V and 2 from J, leaving 14 bases between them. This CDR3 spans 13 amino acids. The germline V gene encodes CDR1 SGHNT and CDR2 YENEEA. CDR3 protein: CATSTGGNTEAFF. The DNA of the CDR3 is TGTGCCACCTCCACCGGGGGTAACACTGAAGCTTTCTTT.

This clone is judged medium-sized (0.01 to 0.1%). V is TRBV6-6 and J is TRBJ2-5, with 14 bases lining up with TRBD2. J gave up 4 bases and V 6 bases, and 4 bases lay outside the gene matches. The CDR3 consists of 15 residues. The germline CDR1 and CDR2 sequences are MNHNY and SVGAGI (reference sequence). The chain's CDR3 is CASSKTSGRAETQYF. The CDR3 DNA follows: TGTGCCAGCAGCAAGACTAGCGGGAGGGCAGAGACCCAGTACTTC.

As for this clone: Other nucleotide sequences from this sample produce the same CDR3. V usage is TRBV2 and J usage is TRBJ2-7; no clear D gene. V lost 3 bases and J 4 bases, leaving 1 base between the germline ends. This CDR3 region has 10 residues. Germline V gene data show CDR1 as SNHLY and CDR2 as FYNNEI. CDR3 in DNA: TGTGCCAGCAGTGATTACGAGCAGTACTTC. Translation gives CASSDYEQYF.

V usage is TRBV7-9 and J usage is TRBJ1-2; a weak D match, TRBD1 (6 bases). CDR3 length: 13 amino acids. The germline gives CDR1 SEHNR, CDR2 FQNEAQ (reference sequence). V shed 3 bases and J shed 8 bases, with 13 bases lying between them. CDR3 region: CASSLAGGGGYTF. For the CDR3, the DNA is TGTGCCAGCAGCTTGGCTGGAGGGGGAGGCTACACCTTC.

The chain recombines TRBV5-4 with TRBJ2-1; D remains unclear. There are 16 residues in the CDR3. Germline V gives CDR1 SGHNT, CDR2 YYREEE (reference sequence). V gave up 3 bases and J gave up 4 bases, with 17 bases separating them. The CDR3 reads CASSSPGDGGYNEQFF. CDR3 in DNA: TGTGCCAGCAGCTCACCTGGGGATGGTGGTTACAATGAGCAGTTCTTC.

This clone was seen a handful of times. This chain links TRBV7-7 with TRBJ2-1; TRBD2 aligns across 15 bases. Germline V gene data show CDR1 as SSHAT and CDR2 as FNYEAQ (reference sequence). The V segment lost 11 bases and the J segment 4 bases; nucleotides outside the gene matches: 18. This CDR3 is 19 amino acids long. The CDR3 sequence is CAPPLGGLAGGPIYNEQFF. The CDR3, as DNA: TGTGCCCCCCCTCTCGGCGGACTAGCGGGAGGGCCGATTTACAATGAGCAGTTCTTC. Full variable domain (rest looked up from reference TRBV7-7 and TRBJ2-1): GAGVSQSPRYKVTKRGQDVTLRCDPISSHATLYWYQQALGQGPEFLTYFNYEAQPDKSGLPSDRFSAERPEGSISTLTIQRTEQRDSAMYRCAPPLGGLAGGPIYNEQFFGPGTRLTVL.

The CDR3 nucleotides are TGTGCCAGCAGCCCCAGCGGGCCCCTATTACACACCTTC. Translated: CASSPSGPLLHTF. The chain joins TRBV7-2 to TRBJ1-2; D gene uncertain. This CDR3 region has 13 residues. V dropped 5 bases and J dropped 12 bases, with 19 bases sitting between them. Germline loops: CDR1 SGHTA, CDR2 FQGNSA.

This sequence joins TRBV19 and TRBJ2-5; TRBD2 matches at 12 bases. CDR1 and CDR2 from the germline V gene are LNHDA and SQIVND (reference sequence). CDR3 length equals 18 residues. V gave up 2 bases and J gave up 0 bases; unmatched junction bases: 7. The CDR3 DNA is TGTGCCAGTAGTATAAGAGGGCTAGCGGGAGGGAACCAAGAGACCCAGTACTTC. Translation gives CASSIRGLAGGNQETQYF.

Here the CDR3 DNA reads TGCGCCAGCAGCTTGGACCGGACAGGGAGAGACAATGAGCAGTTCTTC. This translates into CASSLDRTGRDNEQFF. This chain joins TRBV5-1 and TRBJ2-1; 8 bases agree with TRBD1. V was pared by 0 bases and J by 5 bases, with 7 bases of the junction left unmatched. The CDR3 length is 16 residues. Germline V gives CDR1 SGHRS, CDR2 YFSETQ.

This sequence joins TRBV28 and TRBJ2-1, with D hard to call. This CDR3 is 12 amino acids long. Trimming cost V 7 bases and J 9 bases, with 13 bases left between them. CDR1 MDHEN and CDR2 SYDVKM come from the germline V gene. CDR3 amino acids: CASTWGTTEQFF. CDR3 nucleotides: TGTGCCAGCACCTGGGGTACTACTGAGCAGTTCTTC.

This clone was seen only once. The chain joins TRBV5-6 to TRBJ2-7; the match to TRBD2 covers 10 bases. The V and J ends lost 4 bases and 4 bases, in that order; junction bases with no gene match: 8. The CDR3 loop spans 15 amino acids. Germline CDR1 and CDR2: SGHDT and YYEEEE. The CDR3 DNA is TGTGCCAGCAGCGAAGGGACTAGCGAGTCTTACGAGCAGTACTTC. The encoded protein is CASSEGTSESYEQYF.

V usage is TRBV29-1 and J usage is TRBJ2-5, with TRBD2 as a possible D gene (6 bases). Trimming pared 7 bases from V and 3 bases from J, leaving 15 bases between. The CDR3 sequence is 13 residues long. From germline, CDR1 is SQVTM and CDR2 ANQGSEA. The DNA for the CDR3 is TGCAGCGCTGCCCATAGCGGCGAAGAGACCCAGTACTTC. Translating gives CSAAHSGEETQYF.

The V call is TRBV6-5, the J call TRBJ1-5; D is uncertain. The CDR3 totals 13 residues. The V end lost 2 bases, the J end lost 9 bases, and 11 bases lay between the germline ends. Germline V gene data show CDR1 as MNHEY and CDR2 as SVGAGI. The CDR3 loop reads CASSYLLGRPQHF. The CDR3 DNA reads as TGTGCCAGCAGTTACCTTCTGGGAAGGCCCCAGCATTTT.

This clone is termed medium-sized. This chain links TRBV19 with TRBJ1-5; no clear D. The germline gives CDR1 LNHDA, CDR2 SQIVND (reference sequence). Trimming took off 6 bases at V and 2 bases at J, with 17 bases between the two ends. This CDR3 spans 16 amino acids. CDR3 sequence: CASSPSAVQGNQPQHF. The DNA of the CDR3 is TGTGCCAGTAGCCCCTCGGCGGTTCAGGGCAATCAGCCCCAGCATTTT.

V usage is TRBV4-3 and J usage is TRBJ2-6; D possibly corresponds to TRBD2 (5 bases). V shed 0 bases and J shed 3 bases, with 9 bases lying between them. The CDR3 spans 16 residues. Germline V gene data show CDR1 as LGHNA and CDR2 as YSLEER. CDR3 residues: CASSQEEGGGANVLTF. The CDR3 coding sequence is TGCGCCAGCAGCCAAGAAGAGGGTGGTGGGGCCAACGTCCTGACTTTC.

V usage is TRBV29-1 and J usage is TRBJ2-2; tentative D call: TRBD2 (6 bases). V gave up 6 bases and J gave up 4 bases, with 15 bases separating them. Germline-derived CDR1 and CDR2 are SQVTM and ANQGSEA. This CDR3 comprises 14 residues. The CDR3 is CSVRGQGGTGELFF. The CDR3 DNA reads as TGCAGCGTCCGAGGCCAGGGAGGCACCGGGGAGCTGTTTTTT.

The CDR3 here is CASSENRLGGTQYF. DNA for the CDR3: TGTGCCAGCAGTGAAAACAGGCTTGGCGGTACGCAGTATTTT. The chain employs TRBV2 and TRBJ2-3; tentatively, D is TRBD1 (5 bases). The germline gives CDR1 SNHLY, CDR2 FYNNEI. Trimming pared 2 bases from V and 8 bases from J, leaving 14 bases between. The CDR3 extends over 14 amino acids.

The J gene is TRBJ1-2, the V gene TRBV28; perhaps TRBD1 as D (6 bases). V lost 2 bases to trimming and J lost 5 bases, with 15 bases between them. There are 15 residues in the CDR3. Germline CDR1 is MDHEN and CDR2 is SYDVKM. CDR3 loop: CASSLILRQAYGYTF. Here the CDR3 DNA reads TGTGCCAGCAGTTTAATTCTTAGACAGGCTTATGGCTACACCTTC.

This clone is deemed medium-sized. The chain joins TRBV6-1 to TRBJ2-1; D is undetermined. Trimming took off 4 bases at V and 2 bases at J, with 6 bases between the two ends. The germline V gene encodes CDR1 MNHNS and CDR2 SASEGT. CDR3 size: 13 residues. The CDR3 region is CASSVLTYNEQFF. The DNA for the CDR3 is TGTGCCAGCAGTGTCCTCACCTACAATGAGCAGTTCTTC.

The genes are TRBV28 and TRBJ2-3; D not resolved. Germline CDR1 is MDHEN and CDR2 is SYDVKM. V was trimmed by 3 bases and J by 6 bases, leaving 19 bases between them. This CDR3 comprises 16 residues. The CDR3 bases are TGTGCCAGCAGTTTGTCGCCTACATCTCCGGTGGATACGCAGTATTTT. Encoded protein: CASSLSPTSPVDTQYF.

This clone was counted once. V is TRBV28 and J is TRBJ1-2, with TRBD1 matching 7 bases. V was clipped by 8 bases and J by 4 bases; unmatched bases: 10. Germline V CDR1 and CDR2: MDHEN, SYDVKM. The CDR3 totals 14 residues. CDR3 DNA: TGTGCCAGCCCACCGGGACAGCAATTCTATGGCTACACCTTC. Translated, it gives CASPPGQQFYGYTF.

This chain links TRBV7-2 with TRBJ1-2; no reliable D call. CDR1 and CDR2 (germline): SGHTA, FQGNSA. The ends were cut back, 5 bases at V and 8 bases at J, with 21 bases in the middle. The CDR3 has 15 amino acids. The CDR3 here is CASSGASIQHGGYTF. Here the CDR3 DNA reads TGTGCCAGCAGCGGAGCTTCAATCCAACATGGGGGCTACACCTTC.